This TCR beta chain was recorded in a study of T cell changes during pregnancy in multiple sclerosis. V lost 0 bases, J lost 5 bases, and 13 bases lay in between. The CDR3 totals 15 residues. Looked up from germline, CDR1 is SGHAT and CDR2 is FQNNGV. This clone appeared a single time. Measured with immunoSEQ multiplex PCR; TCRdb has only the in-frame clones, and not every one. The sample includes tens of thousands of clones, 75% to 95% of them seen just once. The sequence derives from a female donor with multiple sclerosis, enrolled in a pregnancy study. Here the sequenced sample was CD8+ T cells from peripheral blood mononuclear cells, taken before pregnancy. The chain has TRBV11-2 and TRBJ2-5; D remains unclear. In DNA, the CDR3 is TGTGCCAGCAGCTTAGATTTTAGCCCCTCGGAGACCCAGTACTTC. This sequence encodes CASSLDFSPSETQYF.